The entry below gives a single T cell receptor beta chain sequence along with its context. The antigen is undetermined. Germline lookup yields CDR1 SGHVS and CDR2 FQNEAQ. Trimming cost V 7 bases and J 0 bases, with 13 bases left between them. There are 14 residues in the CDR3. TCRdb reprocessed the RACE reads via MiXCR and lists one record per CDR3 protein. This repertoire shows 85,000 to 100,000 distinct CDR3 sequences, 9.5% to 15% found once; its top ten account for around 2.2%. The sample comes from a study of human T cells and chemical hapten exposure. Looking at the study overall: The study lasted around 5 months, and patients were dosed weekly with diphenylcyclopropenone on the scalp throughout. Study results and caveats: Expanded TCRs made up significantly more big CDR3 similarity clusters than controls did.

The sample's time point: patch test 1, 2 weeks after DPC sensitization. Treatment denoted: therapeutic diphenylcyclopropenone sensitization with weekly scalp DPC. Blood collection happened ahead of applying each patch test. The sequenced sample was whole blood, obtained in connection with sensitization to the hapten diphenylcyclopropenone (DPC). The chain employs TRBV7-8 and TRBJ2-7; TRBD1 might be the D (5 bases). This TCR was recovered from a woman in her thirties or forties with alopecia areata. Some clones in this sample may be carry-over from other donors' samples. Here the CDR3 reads CASTRSRASYEQYF. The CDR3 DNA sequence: TGTGCCAGCACCCGGTCCAGGGCCTCCTACGAGCAGTACTTC.